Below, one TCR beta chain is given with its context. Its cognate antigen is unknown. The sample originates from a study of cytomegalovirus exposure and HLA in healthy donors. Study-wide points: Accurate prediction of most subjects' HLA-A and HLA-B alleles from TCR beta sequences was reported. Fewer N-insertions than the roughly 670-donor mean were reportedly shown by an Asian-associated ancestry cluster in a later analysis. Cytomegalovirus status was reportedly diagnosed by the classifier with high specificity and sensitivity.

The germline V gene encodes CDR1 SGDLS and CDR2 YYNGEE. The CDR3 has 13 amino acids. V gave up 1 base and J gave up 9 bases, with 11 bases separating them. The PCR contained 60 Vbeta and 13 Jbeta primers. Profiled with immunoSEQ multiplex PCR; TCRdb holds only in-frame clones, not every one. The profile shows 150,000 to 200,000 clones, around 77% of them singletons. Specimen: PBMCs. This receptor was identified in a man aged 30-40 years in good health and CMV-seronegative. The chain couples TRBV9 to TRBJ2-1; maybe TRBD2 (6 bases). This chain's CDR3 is CASSVTTGGEQFF. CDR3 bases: TGTGCCAGCAGCGTAACGACCGGGGGTGAGCAGTTCTTC.